These 5 T cell receptor beta chains were all obtained from the same sample, sequenced in a study of blood T cell repertoires in COVID-19. Some clones are missing from TCRdb's copy, which holds only in-frame ones; the method was immunoSEQ multiplex PCR. The data hold over 600,000 clones, with approximately 90% observed a single time. The sequencing sample was made of peripheral blood. Receptors originate from a woman aged 18 to 35 with acute or convalescent COVID-19.

CDR3 in DNA: TGCGCCAGCAGCTCAGGGGCGACGGCCGGGGAAAACATTCAGTACTTC. Encoded protein: CASSSGATAGENIQYF. The rearrangement joins TRBV5-1 to TRBJ2-4, with D possibly being TRBD1 (6 bases). Germline V gene sequence: CDR1 SGHRS, CDR2 YFSETQ. This CDR3 contains 16 residues. The V end lost 3 bases, the J end lost 5 bases, and 18 bases lay between the germline ends.

This chain links TRBV4-2 with TRBJ1-2; 7 bases fit TRBD1. The germline V gene encodes CDR1 LGHNA and CDR2 YNFKEQ. The junction had 9 bases not matched to a gene; V was cut back by 0 bases and J by 5 bases. The CDR3 has 16 residues. CDR3 region: CASSQEGWAGGYGYTF. DNA of the CDR3: TGTGCCAGCAGCCAAGAAGGCTGGGCAGGGGGGTATGGCTACACCTTC.

The chain recombines TRBV7-2 with TRBJ2-1, with 10 positions matching TRBD2. The CDR3 is 18 residues long. CDR1 and CDR2 from the germline V gene are SGHTA and FQGNSA. With 1 base clipped from V and 7 bases from J, the junction kept 13 bases outside the gene matches. As DNA, the CDR3 is TGTGCCAGCAGCTTAGGCGGGACACTAGCGGGGCGGGGGAATGAGCAGTTCTTC. Translation gives CASSLGGTLAGRGNEQFF.

The rearrangement joins TRBV7-9 to TRBJ1-2; D not certain. The germline V gene has CDR1 SEHNR and CDR2 FQNEAQ (reference sequence). The CDR3 has 14 residues. Trimming removed 1 base at V and 7 bases at J, with 13 bases between. The CDR3 is CASSLGRAPPGYTF. Here the CDR3 DNA reads TGTGCCAGCAGCTTAGGGAGGGCACCACCTGGCTACACCTTC.

The chain links TRBV9 to TRBJ2-1; 15 bases are a match to TRBD2. After removal of 0 bases from V and 9 bases from J, the junction contained 4 bases not matched to a gene. The CDR3 covers 16 residues. Germline CDR1 is SGDLS and CDR2 is YYNGEE. CDR3 sequence: CASSVGGLAGGSEQFF. The CDR3 coding sequence is TGTGCCAGCAGCGTAGGAGGACTAGCGGGGGGGAGTGAGCAGTTCTTC.